This T cell receptor beta chain was profiled in a study of shared clonotypes between healthy human individuals. The table came from immunoSEQ multiplex PCR; TCRdb's copy has only in-frame clones and leaves some out. The profile shows millions of clones, roughly 95% of them singletons. Trimming took 2 bases from V and 7 from J, leaving 9 bases between them. Germline CDR1 and CDR2: SGDLS and YYNGEE. This CDR3 has 13 residues. Naive CD8 isolation took CD45RO-negative cells positively selected for CCR7 and excluded terminally differentiated effector memory CD45RA+ cells. V and J are TRBV9 and TRBJ2-2, with D tentatively TRBD2 (6 bases). The sample consisted of naive CD8+ T cells sorted from blood. The TCR comes from a man between 18 and 29 years old in good health. CDR3 loop: CASSVGGNGELFF. The DNA for the CDR3 is TGTGCCAGCAGCGTTGGAGGGAACGGGGAGCTGTTTTTT. Full variable domain (remainder filled in from reference TRBV9 and TRBJ2-2): DSGVTQTPKHLITATGQRVTLRCSPRSGDLSVYWYQQSLDQGLQFLIQYYNGEERAKGNILERFSAQQFPDLHSELNLSSLELGDSALYFCASSVGGNGELFFGEGSRLTVL.